The next 28 T cell receptor beta chains were all read from a single sample in a study of beta chain features in type 1 diabetes. Expressed TCRB transcripts got sequenced, as all isolated RNA was reverse transcribed. Produced via immunoSEQ multiplex PCR; TCRdb's table is partial and in-frame only. The data contain over 700,000 clones, roughly a sixth of them singletons. Sequencing input: naive CD4+ T cells from blood. Every receptor here comes from a young woman in good health.

The V call is TRBV9, the J call TRBJ2-1; TRBD1 aligns across 7 bases. With V trimmed by 3 bases and J by 0 bases, 9 bases remained unmatched. There are 17 residues in the CDR3. Germline lookup yields CDR1 SGDLS and CDR2 YYNGEE. CDR3 nucleotide sequence: TGTGCCAGCAGCGGCTGGACAGGTAGGAGCTCCTACAATGAGCAGTTCTTC. Translating gives CASSGWTGRSSYNEQFF.

A few counts support this clone. The chain uses TRBV7-2 and TRBJ2-1; 9 bases match TRBD2. J lost 5 bases, V lost 1 base, and 3 bases had no gene match. Germline CDR1 is SGHTA and CDR2 is FQGNSA. The CDR3 consists of 15 residues. CDR3 sequence (DNA): TGTGCCAGCAGCTTAGAACTAGCGGGCAACAATGAGCAGTTCTTC. It is translated as CASSLELAGNNEQFF.

The rearrangement links TRBV12-5 to TRBJ2-7; 7 bases align to TRBD1. CDR1 and CDR2 from the germline V gene are LGHNT and FRNRAP. The ends lost 5 bases at V and 2 bases at J; junction bases unmatched: 12. CDR3 length: 16 amino acids. The CDR3 spells CASGLRQGRVTYEQYF. The CDR3 bases are TGTGCTAGTGGTCTAAGACAGGGCAGGGTCACCTACGAGCAGTACTTC. Complete variable domain (other parts from reference TRBV12-5 and TRBJ2-7): DARVTQTPRHKVTEMGQEVTMRCQPILGHNTVFWYRQTMMQGLELLAYFRNRAPLDDSGMPKDRFSAEMPDATLATLKIQPSEPRDSAVYFCASGLRQGRVTYEQYFGPGTRLTVT.

The chain carries TRBV18 and TRBJ1-1; no clear D. This CDR3 has 13 amino acids. V lost 4 bases and J lost 1, with 7 bases in between. Germline loops: CDR1 KGHSH, CDR2 LQKENI. Written as DNA, the CDR3 is TGTGCCAGCTCACTCAACAAGAACACTGAAGCTTTCTTT. Translated: CASSLNKNTEAFF.

In its sample, this clone was seen a few times. The chain uses TRBV7-2 and TRBJ2-7, with D tentatively TRBD2 (5 bases). Germline V gene sequence: CDR1 SGHTA, CDR2 FQGNSA. The CDR3 runs to 15 residues. V lost 2 bases to trimming and J lost 0 bases, with 11 bases between them. The DNA for the CDR3 is TGTGCCAGCAGCTTACGCGGACTTAGCTCCTACGAGCAGTACTTC. Its protein product is CASSLRGLSSYEQYF.

This clone was counted only a few times. CDR3 in amino acids: CASGPRDRTYEQYF. In DNA form, the CDR3 reads TGTGCTAGTGGTCCCCGGGACAGGACCTACGAGCAGTACTTC. V is TRBV12-5 and J is TRBJ2-7; TRBD1 matches 8 bases. Trimming at V came to 5 bases and at J to 2 bases, leaving 5 bases not matched to a gene. This CDR3 has 14 amino acids. CDR1 is LGHNT, CDR2 FRNRAP, per germline.

This clone was seen more than once but under ten times. The chain has TRBV5-4 and TRBJ2-4; 7 positions match TRBD1. CDR1 and CDR2 from the germline V gene are SGHNT and YYREEE (reference sequence). The CDR3 is 15 amino acids. The J segment lost 2 bases and the V segment lost 4 bases, leaving 6 bases of the junction unmatched. In nucleotides, the CDR3 is TGTGCCAGCAGCCTAAGACAGGGAACCAAAAACATTCAGTACTTC. Translated, it gives CASSLRQGTKNIQYF.

This clone has only one observation. This chain connects TRBV10-1 to TRBJ2-7; TRBD2 aligns across 10 bases. This CDR3 region has 14 residues. Germline loops: CDR1 WNHNN, CDR2 SYGVQD (reference sequence). After removal of 2 bases from V and 6 bases from J, the junction contained 4 bases not matched to a gene. The CDR3 bases are TGCGCCAGCAGTGAGGAACTAGCGGGAAGCGAGCAGTACTTC. It codes for CASSEELAGSEQYF.

The rearrangement joins TRBV4-3 to TRBJ1-2; 7 positions agree with TRBD1. This CDR3 has 19 residues. With 0 bases clipped from V and 5 bases from J, the junction kept 18 bases outside the gene matches. Germline V gene lookup returns CDR1 LGHNA and CDR2 YSLEER. The CDR3 bases are TGCGCCAGCAGCCAAGATTTACAGGGGCTAGTACTAAGGCTATATGGCTACACCTTC. It is translated as CASSQDLQGLVLRLYGYTF.

In DNA form, the CDR3 reads TGTGCCAGCAGCTTAGACCCTTCTGGGGTTTACGAGCAGTACTTC. Its translation is CASSLDPSGVYEQYF. V is TRBV7-2 and J is TRBJ2-7, with D uncertain. V was pared by 1 base and J by 4 bases, with 14 bases between. Germline assignment: CDR1 SGHTA and CDR2 FQGNSA. The CDR3 has 15 residues.

This clone was seen a few times. The identical CDR3 is also encoded by other nucleotide sequences in the sample. The chain combines TRBV4-2 with TRBJ2-5; 8 bases are shared with TRBD1. This CDR3 contains 14 residues. V shed 1 base, J shed 4 bases, and the junction held 2 bases outside the gene matches. Germline lookup yields CDR1 LGHNA and CDR2 YNFKEQ. DNA of the CDR3: TGTGCCAGCAGCCAAGGTCAGGGGGCAGAGACCCAGTACTTC. It translates to CASSQGQGAETQYF.

The chain has TRBV19 and TRBJ2-6; D possibly matches TRBD1 or TRBD2 (6 bases each). Germline loops: CDR1 LNHDA, CDR2 SQIVND (reference sequence). V was cut by 3 bases and J by 2 bases, with 14 bases left in between. The CDR3 has 17 amino acids. The CDR3 reads CASSIRGDRTGANVLTF. The CDR3, as DNA: TGTGCCAGTAGTATTAGGGGGGATCGGACTGGGGCCAACGTCCTGACTTTC.

This clone showed up just a few times. V usage is TRBV6-6 and J usage is TRBJ2-5; D may be TRBD1 or TRBD2 (7 bases each). Trimming stripped 7 bases from V and 4 bases from J, with 16 bases between. The CDR3 covers 14 residues. Germline V gene data show CDR1 as MNHNY and CDR2 as SVGAGI (reference sequence). Here the CDR3 DNA reads TGTGCCAGCATCAGGGGGGGGTCCTTAGAGACCCAGTACTTC. As protein: CASIRGGSLETQYF.

V and J are TRBV6-5 and TRBJ2-6; D remains ambiguous. Trimming removed 10 bases from V and 0 bases from J, with 10 bases in between. CDR3 length: 14 amino acids. Germline V CDR1 and CDR2: MNHEY, SVGAGI. CDR3 DNA sequence: TGTGCCATCCCGTCTGGCTCTGGGGCCAACGTCCTGACTTTC. It specifies CAIPSGSGANVLTF.

The chain carries TRBV18 and TRBJ2-7; D could derive from TRBD1 or TRBD2 (5 bases each). The CDR3 extends over 14 amino acids. V lost 3 bases and J 3 bases, leaving 12 bases between the germline ends. CDR1 is KGHSH and CDR2 is LQKENI in the germline V gene. The CDR3 DNA is TGTGCCAGCTCACCCGGGGTCAGGGTCTACGAGCAGTACTTC. Its protein is CASSPGVRVYEQYF.

In this sample, this clone turned up a few times. The chain is built from TRBV4-1 and TRBJ2-7; D remains unclear. Trimming cost V 1 base and J 4 bases, with 14 bases left between them. CDR1 is MGHRA and CDR2 is YSYEKL in the germline V gene. The CDR3 is made up of 15 amino acids. As DNA, the CDR3 is TGCGCCAGCAGCCAAGGTGGGCAAGGAGCGTACGAGCAGTACTTC. Translation: CASSQGGQGAYEQYF.

The table lists this clone with a few counts. J is TRBJ2-3 and V is TRBV7-9; D uncertain. Trimming removed 4 bases from V and 6 bases from J, with 5 bases in between. The CDR3 runs to 11 residues. Germline lookup yields CDR1 SEHNR and CDR2 FQNEAQ (reference sequence). CDR3 region: CASSSFDTQYF. The CDR3 DNA is TGTGCCAGCAGCTCTTTTGATACGCAGTATTTT.

The chain couples TRBV10-3 to TRBJ1-4; tentatively, D is TRBD1 (5 bases). Trimming cost V 6 bases and J 6 bases, with 11 bases left between them. The CDR3 has 13 amino acids. Germline CDR1 ENHRY, CDR2 SYGVKD. The DNA of the CDR3 is TGTGCCATCAGCGGTTCGGGGGATGAAAAACTGTTTTTT. It yields the protein CAISGSGDEKLFF.

This clone was seen a handful of times. The chain has TRBV19 and TRBJ2-1, with D maybe TRBD1 (5 bases). This CDR3 contains 13 residues. CDR1 is LNHDA and CDR2 is SQIVND in the germline V gene (reference sequence). V gave up 0 bases and J gave up 11 bases, with 11 bases separating them. CDR3 residues: CASSIEGRAKQFF. CDR3 nucleotides: TGTGCCAGTAGTATAGAGGGCAGGGCGAAGCAGTTCTTC.

V is TRBV19 and J is TRBJ1-2, with 8 bases lining up with TRBD1. The V gene end was trimmed by 3 bases and the J gene end by 5 bases; junction bases not matched to a gene: 23. Per germline, CDR1 LNHDA and CDR2 SQIVND (reference sequence). The CDR3 has 20 residues. The CDR3 DNA sequence: TGTGCCAGTAGTATGCTAAATCCTGCCCAGCGAGGACAGGGCCGGTATGGCTACACCTTC. Protein: CASSMLNPAQRGQGRYGYTF.

The rearrangement joins TRBV5-1 to TRBJ2-1, with 9 bases lining up with TRBD2. The CDR3 extends over 15 amino acids. The germline gives CDR1 SGHRS, CDR2 YFSETQ. V was pared by 0 bases and J by 7 bases, with 5 bases of the junction left unmatched. Here the CDR3 reads CASSLAAGGKNEQFF. The CDR3 DNA reads as TGCGCCAGCAGCTTGGCGGCGGGAGGGAAGAATGAGCAGTTCTTC. Supplemented by reference TRBV5-1 and TRBJ2-1, the full variable domain reads KAGVTQTPRYLIKTRGQQVTLSCSPISGHRSVSWYQQTPGQGLQFLFEYFSETQRNKGNFPGRFSGRQFSNSRSEMNVSTLELGDSALYLCASSLAAGGKNEQFFGPGTRLTVL.

This clone was seen more than once but under ten times. V and J are TRBV11-2 and TRBJ2-7, with 8 nucleotides matching TRBD1. The ends lost 1 base at V and 6 bases at J; junction bases unmatched: 8. Looked up from germline, CDR1 is SGHAT and CDR2 is FQNNGV. The CDR3 is 15 amino acids. CDR3 amino acids: CASSLAADRAGEQYF. The CDR3 nucleotides are TGTGCCAGCAGCTTAGCAGCGGACAGGGCGGGCGAGCAGTACTTC. The full variable domain, rest sourced from reference TRBV11-2 and TRBJ2-7, is EAGVAQSPRYKIIEKRQSVAFWCNPISGHATLYWYQQILGQGPKLLIQFQNNGVVDDSQLPKDRFSAERLKGVDSTLKIQPAKLEDSAVYLCASSLAADRAGEQYFGPGTRLTVT.

The V gene is TRBV6-5, the J gene TRBJ1-5; 11 nucleotides match TRBD1. The germline CDR1 and CDR2 sequences are MNHEY and SVGAGI. This CDR3 region has 14 residues. V was pared by 6 bases and J by 6 bases, with 4 bases of the junction left unmatched. CDR3: CASSSDRGRQPQHF. The CDR3, as DNA: TGTGCCAGCAGCTCGGACAGGGGGCGTCAGCCCCAGCATTTT.

The V call is TRBV18, the J call TRBJ2-1; 12 nucleotides line up with TRBD2. Germline V gives CDR1 KGHSH, CDR2 LQKENI. With V trimmed by 6 bases and J by 5 bases, 8 bases remained unmatched. The CDR3 covers 16 residues. DNA for the CDR3: TGTGCCAGCTCGCCGCCCCTAGCGGGAGGGCACAATGAGCAGTTCTTC. Encoded protein: CASSPPLAGGHNEQFF.

This clone was recorded a few times. This chain uses TRBV6-5 with TRBJ2-7; 8 nucleotides agree with TRBD1. The V and J ends lost 3 bases and 4 bases, in that order; junction bases with no gene match: 5. The CDR3 length is 14 residues. Germline loops: CDR1 MNHEY, CDR2 SVGAGI. CDR3 loop: CASSYQGARYEQYF. CDR3 DNA: TGTGCCAGCAGTTATCAGGGGGCGCGGTACGAGCAGTACTTC.

This clone was detected a few times. This chain uses TRBV7-2 with TRBJ1-2; TRBD1 agrees at 9 bases. Losses at the gene ends were 2 bases for V and 6 bases for J; bases not matched to a gene: 10. The V gene's germline CDR1 is SGHTA and CDR2 FQGNSA. This CDR3 is 16 amino acids long. DNA for the CDR3: TGTGCCAGCAGCTTATCCGGGACAGGGCCTGGAAATGGCTACACCTTC. This gives the protein CASSLSGTGPGNGYTF.

The chain links TRBV20-1 to TRBJ2-1; D is uncertain. This CDR3 contains 11 residues. The germline V and J ends were trimmed by 4 bases and 9 bases, with 10 bases remaining between them. CDR1 and CDR2 from the germline V gene are DFQATT and SNEGSKA (reference sequence). The CDR3 spells CSATGPSEQFF. The CDR3 DNA reads TGCAGTGCTACTGGACCAAGTGAGCAGTTCTTC.

This clone was seen more than once but under ten times. The chain joins TRBV2 to TRBJ2-3; D possibly corresponds to TRBD1 (6 bases). Germline CDR1 is SNHLY and CDR2 is FYNNEI. Trimming removed 7 bases at V and 6 bases at J, with 17 bases between. The CDR3 sequence is 14 residues long. CDR3 amino acids: CASTPGALTDTQYF. As DNA, the CDR3 is TGTGCCAGCACCCCAGGGGCGCTTACCGATACGCAGTATTTT.